This T cell receptor beta chain was identified during a study of T-cell reconstitution after alpha-beta-depleted transplantation in children. The CDR3 runs to 15 residues. Looked up from germline, CDR1 is LNHNV and CDR2 is YYDKDF (reference sequence). J gave up 12 bases and V 0 bases, and 11 bases lay outside the gene matches. In this sample, this clonotype turned up many times. Unique molecular identifiers were used to barcode this TCRbeta library. TCRdb re-called the PCR reads with MiXCR, one entry per CDR3 protein. The sample yields hundreds of thousands of distinct CDR3 sequences, approximately 12% seen once.

The specimen comprised PBMCs from the stem cell graft donor, sampled from the stem cell graft. The TCR was taken from a human donor who donated a stem cell graft to a child with acute lymphoblastic leukemia. This sequence joins TRBV15 and TRBJ2-1, with 7 nucleotides matching TRBD1. Written as DNA, the CDR3 is TGTGCCACCAGCAGAGAGACCATACCGACAGGGTCGCAGTTCTTC. Amino acids: CATSRETIPTGSQFF. The variable domain in full, completed from reference TRBV15 and TRBJ2-1, reads DAMVIQNPRYQVTQFGKPVTLSCSQTLNHNVMYWYQQKSSQAPKLLFHYYDKDFNNEADTPDNFQSRRPNTSFCFLDIRSPGLGDTAMYLCATSRETIPTGSQFFGPGTRLTVL.